This TCR beta chain is drawn from a study of OX40 agonist ivuxolimab in advanced cancers. Overall study: Partial response was recorded in three patients: one hepatocellular carcinoma and two cutaneous melanoma cases. Overall study results and limits: Expanded clones were, on average, more numerous among CD8+ T cells than CD4+. At doses 0.1 to 3.0 mg/kg, CD4+ and CD8+ clones expanded.

Excluded were patients having autoimmune disease history or systemic immunosuppression. Germline trimming cut 4 bases from V and 5 bases from J; bases unmatched to any gene: 10. In germline, CDR1 is KGHSH, CDR2 LQKENI. The CDR3 has 16 residues. Sequenced by immunoSEQ multiplex PCR; TCRdb stores in-frame clones only, minus some. The sample lists tens of thousands of clones; 80% to 90% were seen once. This clone appeared a single time. The antigen is undetermined. Source: CD4+ or CD8+ T cells sorted from blood, taken in a trial of the OX40 agonist ivuxolimab. The sequence was collected from an adult with an advanced solid tumor such as melanoma, head and neck, liver or kidney cancer. The chain combines TRBV18 with TRBJ2-5, with 10 bases fitting TRBD1. The DNA of the CDR3 is TGTGCCAGCTCACTCGGACAGGGGGTCCTCTGGGAGACCCAGTACTTC. This translates into CASSLGQGVLWETQYF.